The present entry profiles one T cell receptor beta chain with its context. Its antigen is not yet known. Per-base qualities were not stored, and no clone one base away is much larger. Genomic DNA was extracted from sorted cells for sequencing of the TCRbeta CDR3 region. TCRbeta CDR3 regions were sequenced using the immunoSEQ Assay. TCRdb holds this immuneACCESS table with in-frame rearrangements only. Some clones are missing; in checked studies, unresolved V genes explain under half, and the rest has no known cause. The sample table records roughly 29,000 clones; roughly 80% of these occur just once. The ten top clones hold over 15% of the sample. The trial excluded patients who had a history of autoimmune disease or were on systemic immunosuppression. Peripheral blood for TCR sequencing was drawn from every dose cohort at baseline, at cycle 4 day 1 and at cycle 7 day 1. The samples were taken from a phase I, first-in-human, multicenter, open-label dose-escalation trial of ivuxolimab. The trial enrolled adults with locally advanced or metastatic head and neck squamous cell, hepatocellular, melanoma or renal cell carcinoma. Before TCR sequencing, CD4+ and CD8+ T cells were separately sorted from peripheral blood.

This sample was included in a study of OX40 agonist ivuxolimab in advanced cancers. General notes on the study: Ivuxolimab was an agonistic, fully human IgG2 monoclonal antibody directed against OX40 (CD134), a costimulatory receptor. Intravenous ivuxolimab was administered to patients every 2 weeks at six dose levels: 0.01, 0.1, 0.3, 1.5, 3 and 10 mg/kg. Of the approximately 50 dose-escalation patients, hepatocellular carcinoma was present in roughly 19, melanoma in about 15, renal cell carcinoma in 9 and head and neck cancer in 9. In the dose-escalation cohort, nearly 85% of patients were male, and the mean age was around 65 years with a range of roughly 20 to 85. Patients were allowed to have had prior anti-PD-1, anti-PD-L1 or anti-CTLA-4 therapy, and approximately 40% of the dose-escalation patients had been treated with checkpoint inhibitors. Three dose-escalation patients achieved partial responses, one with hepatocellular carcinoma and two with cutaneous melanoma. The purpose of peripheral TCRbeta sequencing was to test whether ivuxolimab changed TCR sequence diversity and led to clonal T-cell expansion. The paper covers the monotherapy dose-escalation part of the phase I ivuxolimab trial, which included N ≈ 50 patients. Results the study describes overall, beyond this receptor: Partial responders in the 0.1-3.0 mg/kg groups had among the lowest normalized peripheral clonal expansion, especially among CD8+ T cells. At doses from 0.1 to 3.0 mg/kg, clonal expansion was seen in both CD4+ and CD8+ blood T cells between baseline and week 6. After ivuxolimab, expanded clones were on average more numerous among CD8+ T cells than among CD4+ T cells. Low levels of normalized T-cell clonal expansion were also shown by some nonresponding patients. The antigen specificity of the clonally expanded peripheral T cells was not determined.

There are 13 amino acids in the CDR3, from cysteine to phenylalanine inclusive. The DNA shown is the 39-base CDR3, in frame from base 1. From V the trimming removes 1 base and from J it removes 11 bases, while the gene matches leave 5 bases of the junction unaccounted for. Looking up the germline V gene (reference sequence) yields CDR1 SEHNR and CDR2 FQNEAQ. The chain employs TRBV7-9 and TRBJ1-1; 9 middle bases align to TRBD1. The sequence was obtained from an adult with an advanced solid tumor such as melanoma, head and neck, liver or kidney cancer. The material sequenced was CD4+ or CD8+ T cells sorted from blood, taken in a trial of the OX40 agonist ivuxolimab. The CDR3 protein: CASSLVRQGEAFF. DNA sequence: TGTGCCAGCAGCTTAGTAAGACAGGGGGAGGCTTTCTTT. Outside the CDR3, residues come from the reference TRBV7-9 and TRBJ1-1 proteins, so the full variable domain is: DTGVSQNPRHKITKRGQNVTFRCDPISEHNRLYWYRQTLGQGPEFLTYFQNEAQLEKSRLLSDRFSAERPKGSFSTLEIQRTEQGDSAMYLCASSLVRQGEAFFGQGTRLTVV.